This T cell receptor (beta chain) was profiled in a study of identical twins' blood T cells. A few counts support this clonotype. TCR cDNA libraries were made from RNA using a previously described, modified protocol. TCRdb processed the 5' RACE reads anew with MiXCR; each CDR3 protein has one entry. The sample shows 300,000 to 400,000 distinct CDR3 sequences, around 30% of them seen only once. The three twin pairs were reared together, likely meeting the same infections. V was trimmed by 1 base and J by 0 bases, leaving 13 bases between them. CDR1 is SGHAT and CDR2 is FQNNGV in the germline V gene. The CDR3 sequence is 17 residues long.

The specimen was PBMCs. The TCR originated in a woman between 18 and 55 years old in good health. The chain carries TRBV11-2 and TRBJ2-1; D ambiguous. In nucleotides, the CDR3 is TGTGCCAGCAGCTTAGGAATCGGGCAGAGCTCCTACAATGAGCAGTTCTTC. Translated: CASSLGIGQSSYNEQFF.